One TCR beta chain is described in this entry. Germline lookup yields CDR1 LNHDA and CDR2 SQIVND (reference sequence). The V and J ends lost 5 bases and 7 bases respectively, with 18 bases between them. This CDR3 is 15 amino acids long. The data stem from a study of blood T cell repertoires in COVID-19. In the study overall: Acute and convalescent COVID-19 specimens originated in the United States, Italy and Spain. From T cells, B-cell-depleted T cells, or PBMCs came the material, which was cDNA or gDNA.

In the source study's methods: Amplification with reference gene primers provided the estimates of nucleated cell counts. Method: immunoSEQ multiplex PCR; TCRdb's copy keeps in-frame clones and lacks some. The V and J calls and the clone size are those of that table, but D and trimming were determined from the DNA. This repertoire shows about 180,000 clones, 86% found once; its top ten account for about 20%. This chain joins TRBV19 and TRBJ2-1; D gene ambiguous. Sample: peripheral blood. This TCR came from a man aged 70-80 years with active or convalescent COVID-19. The CDR3 reads CASSLNPDSRNEQFF. The CDR3 nucleotides are TGTGCCAGTAGTCTCAACCCCGATAGTAGAAATGAGCAGTTCTTC.